Listed below are T cell receptor beta chains from one sample, sequenced in a study of shared clonotypes between healthy human individuals. Data came from immunoSEQ multiplex PCR; TCRdb stores just in-frame clones and leaves some out. The sample lists roughly 510,000 clones; 60% to 80% were seen once. Sequencing was carried out using PBMCs. The receptors stem from a woman between 35 and 50 years old in good health. Some clones in this sample may be carry-over from other donors' samples. Both conserved end residues are part of each CDR3. Each record gives: D gene, V gene, J gene, clone size, CDR3 DNA, CDR3 protein. The D gene is left open where the match is weak. The size field is filled for only some rows; it gives once, few, many or a size class.

D gene: TRBD1
V gene: TRBV28
J gene: TRBJ2-1
clone size: -
CDR3 DNA: TGTGCCAGCAACTACAGGGGGTCCTACAATGAGCAGTTCTTC
CDR3 protein: CASNYRGSYNEQFF

D gene: -
V gene: TRBV28
J gene: TRBJ1-1
clone size: -
CDR3 DNA: TGTGCCAGCAGTCCTAACCCCGTTCGGGTGGCTGAAGCTTTCTTT
CDR3 protein: CASSPNPVRVAEAFF

D gene: TRBD1
V gene: TRBV5-1
J gene: TRBJ2-3
clone size: many
CDR3 DNA: TGCGCCAGCAGCACGGGACAGCTTAGCACAGATACGCAGTATTTT
CDR3 protein: CASSTGQLSTDTQYF

D gene: -
V gene: TRBV6-1
J gene: TRBJ2-7
clone size: -
CDR3 DNA: TGTGCCAGCAGTGAAATTGGGGAAGCCTACGAGCAGTACTTC
CDR3 protein: CASSEIGEAYEQYF

D gene: TRBD1
V gene: TRBV5-1
J gene: TRBJ1-2
clone size: -
CDR3 DNA: TGCGCCAGCAGCGTAGAGACAGGGCCCTATGGCTACACCTTC
CDR3 protein: CASSVETGPYGYTF

D gene: -
V gene: TRBV10-2
J gene: TRBJ1-1
clone size: -
CDR3 DNA: TGCGCCAGCAGTGAGTCGACGGGCGGGCACACTGAAGCTTTCTTT
CDR3 protein: CASSESTGGHTEAFF

D gene: -
V gene: TRBV5-4
J gene: TRBJ2-6
clone size: many
CDR3 DNA: TGTGCCAGCAGCATCCACAGCTCTGGGGCCAACGTCCTGACTTTC
CDR3 protein: CASSIHSSGANVLTF

D gene: TRBD1
V gene: TRBV2
J gene: TRBJ2-5
clone size: -
CDR3 DNA: TGTGCCAGCAGCGGGACAGGTCGAGAGACCCAGTACTTC
CDR3 protein: CASSGTGRETQYF

D gene: TRBD2
V gene: TRBV28
J gene: TRBJ2-5
clone size: many
CDR3 DNA: TGTGCCAGCAGTTTCTCCCGGACTAGCGGGCTTAAGATCCAAGAGACCCAGTACTTC
CDR3 protein: CASSFSRTSGLKIQETQYF

D gene: TRBD1
V gene: TRBV28
J gene: TRBJ1-6
clone size: -
CDR3 DNA: TGTGCCAGCACCCGACAGGGCGACTCACCCCTCCACTTT
CDR3 protein: CASTRQGDSPLHF

D gene: -
V gene: TRBV27
J gene: TRBJ2-7
clone size: -
CDR3 DNA: TGTGCCAGCGGTAGCGCCGGGACTTACGAGCAGTACTTC
CDR3 protein: CASGSAGTYEQYF

D gene: -
V gene: TRBV4-3
J gene: TRBJ1-4
clone size: -
CDR3 DNA: TGCGCCAGCAGCCAAGATAAGGGGTGGAATGAAAAACTGTTTTTT
CDR3 protein: CASSQDKGWNEKLFF

D gene: -
V gene: TRBV7-6
J gene: TRBJ2-7
clone size: -
CDR3 DNA: TGTGCCAGCAGCCCAGGAGGGGTCGAGCAGTACTTC
CDR3 protein: CASSPGGVEQYF

D gene: -
V gene: TRBV7-2
J gene: TRBJ2-3
clone size: -
CDR3 DNA: TGTGCCAGCAGCTTATCTGCAGGGACAGATACGCAGTATTTT
CDR3 protein: CASSLSAGTDTQYF

D gene: -
V gene: TRBV14
J gene: TRBJ2-4
clone size: -
CDR3 DNA: TGTGCCAGCAGTTTCGGCGGAGGCGAAAACATTCAGTACTTC
CDR3 protein: CASSFGGGENIQYF

D gene: -
V gene: TRBV9
J gene: TRBJ2-5
clone size: -
CDR3 DNA: TGTGCCAGCAGCGTAGGGGACTTCGGGGAGACCCAGTACTTC
CDR3 protein: CASSVGDFGETQYF

D gene: -
V gene: TRBV7-9
J gene: TRBJ2-4
clone size: -
CDR3 DNA: TGCGCCAGCAGCCAAGATACTAGTAGAAACATTCAGTACTTC
CDR3 protein: CASSQDTSRNIQYF

D gene: -
V gene: TRBV2
J gene: TRBJ1-4
clone size: once
CDR3 DNA: TGTGCCAGCGGGGTTTATGAAAAACTGTTTTTT
CDR3 protein: CASGVYEKLFF

D gene: TRBD1
V gene: TRBV18
J gene: TRBJ2-2
clone size: -
CDR3 DNA: TGTGCCAGCTCACGATATCTAAGCACCGCGGGACAGGATAACACCGGGGAGCTGTTTTTT
CDR3 protein: CASSRYLSTAGQDNTGELFF

D gene: TRBD2
V gene: TRBV4-1
J gene: TRBJ2-1
clone size: -
CDR3 DNA: TGCGCCAGCAGCCGGACTAGCGGGGTCTACAATGAGCAGTTCTTC
CDR3 protein: CASSRTSGVYNEQFF

D gene: TRBD2
V gene: TRBV7-9
J gene: TRBJ2-2
clone size: -
CDR3 DNA: TGTGCCAGCAGCCCCCAGGGACTAGCACACGGGGAGCTGTTTTTT
CDR3 protein: CASSPQGLAHGELFF

D gene: -
V gene: TRBV5-1
J gene: TRBJ1-1
clone size: once
CDR3 DNA: TGCGCCAGCAGCCCCGGGGACCCCGGTCCGGTAGCTTTCTTT
CDR3 protein: CASSPGDPGPVAFF

D gene: -
V gene: TRBV2
J gene: TRBJ2-4
clone size: -
CDR3 DNA: TGTGCCAGCTTACGCCTCACCCCAAGTAACATTCAGTACTTC
CDR3 protein: CASLRLTPSNIQYF

D gene: TRBD1
V gene: TRBV27
J gene: TRBJ2-5
clone size: few
CDR3 DNA: TGTGCCAGCAGTGCCTACAGGGGACAAGAGACCCAGTACTTC
CDR3 protein: CASSAYRGQETQYF

D gene: -
V gene: TRBV6-5
J gene: TRBJ2-1
clone size: once
CDR3 DNA: TGTGCCAGCAGTGTGCGGCTGGGGAATGAGCAGTTCTTC
CDR3 protein: CASSVRLGNEQFF

D gene: -
V gene: TRBV5-1
J gene: TRBJ2-7
clone size: -
CDR3 DNA: TGCGCCAGTCCAATGGGGGCTAGCGCACTTCTAAGCTCCTACGAGCAGTACTTC
CDR3 protein: CASPMGASALLSSYEQYF

D gene: -
V gene: TRBV5-8
J gene: TRBJ2-7
clone size: -
CDR3 DNA: TGTGCCACTGGACAGCTACAGCAGTACTTC
CDR3 protein: CATGQLQQYF

D gene: -
V gene: TRBV6-7
J gene: TRBJ1-5
clone size: -
CDR3 DNA: TGTGCCAGCAGCCCCCCATACCCCCTAGGGACACCTCATAGCAATCAGCCCCAGCATTTT
CDR3 protein: CASSPPYPLGTPHSNQPQHF

D gene: TRBD1
V gene: TRBV2
J gene: TRBJ1-1
clone size: few
CDR3 DNA: TGTGCCAGCAGCCGACAGGGGGCTTCCGCTTTCTTT
CDR3 protein: CASSRQGASAFF

D gene: TRBD1
V gene: TRBV10-3
J gene: TRBJ2-7
clone size: -
CDR3 DNA: TGTGCCATCAGCGAAACCGGGACAGGGGCTCATGAGCAGTACTTC
CDR3 protein: CAISETGTGAHEQYF

D gene: -
V gene: TRBV7-3
J gene: TRBJ2-1
clone size: -
CDR3 DNA: TGTGCCAGCAGCTTGGAGGAACTAGGGGAGCAGTTCTTC
CDR3 protein: CASSLEELGEQFF

D gene: TRBD2
V gene: TRBV11-1
J gene: TRBJ2-1
clone size: -
CDR3 DNA: TGTGCCAGCAGCCTCTCTAGCGGGCTTAACAATGAGCAGTTCTTC
CDR3 protein: CASSLSSGLNNEQFF

D gene: -
V gene: TRBV2
J gene: TRBJ1-1
clone size: few
CDR3 DNA: TGTGCCAGCAGCTCCGAGAGGTCTGGGAACACTGAAGCTTTCTTT
CDR3 protein: CASSSERSGNTEAFF

D gene: -
V gene: TRBV7-3
J gene: TRBJ2-5
clone size: few
CDR3 DNA: TGTGCCAGCAGCTTAGACGGGCGAGAGCAAGAGACCCAGTACTTC
CDR3 protein: CASSLDGREQETQYF

D gene: -
V gene: TRBV7-9
J gene: TRBJ2-7
clone size: -
CDR3 DNA: TGTGCCAGCTCGCGGGTAGGGGAGGCCTACGAGCAGTACTTC
CDR3 protein: CASSRVGEAYEQYF

D gene: -
V gene: TRBV25-1
J gene: TRBJ1-2
clone size: -
CDR3 DNA: TGTGCCAGCAGTGAATCCTTGGGTTCTGGTGGCTACACCTTC
CDR3 protein: CASSESLGSGGYTF

D gene: -
V gene: TRBV5-1
J gene: TRBJ2-7
clone size: -
CDR3 DNA: TGCGCCAGCAGGGACCCACAGGGAGGCTACGAGCAGTACTTC
CDR3 protein: CASRDPQGGYEQYF

D gene: -
V gene: TRBV30
J gene: TRBJ2-6
clone size: -
CDR3 DNA: TGTGCCTGGAGTGTTCCATCTGGGGCCAACGTCCTGACTTTC
CDR3 protein: CAWSVPSGANVLTF

D gene: -
V gene: TRBV6-5
J gene: TRBJ2-2
clone size: -
CDR3 DNA: TGTGCCAGCAGTAGCGGAGGGGACACCGGGGAGCTGTTTTTT
CDR3 protein: CASSSGGDTGELFF

D gene: -
V gene: TRBV9
J gene: TRBJ1-4
clone size: -
CDR3 DNA: TGTGCCAGCAGCGAGGGGCGCACAACTAATGAAAAACTGTTTTTT
CDR3 protein: CASSEGRTTNEKLFF

D gene: -
V gene: TRBV9
J gene: TRBJ2-2
clone size: -
CDR3 DNA: TGTGCCAGCGGTGTAGGGCGAACCGGGGAGCTGTTTTTT
CDR3 protein: CASGVGRTGELFF

D gene: TRBD2
V gene: TRBV7-6
J gene: TRBJ2-1
clone size: -
CDR3 DNA: TGTGCCAGCTCCCGACTAGCGGGAGGTAATGAGCAGTTCTTC
CDR3 protein: CASSRLAGGNEQFF

D gene: -
V gene: TRBV28
J gene: TRBJ1-3
clone size: -
CDR3 DNA: TGTGCCAGCAGTTCGGCCGGCACCCACTCTGGAAACACCATATATTTT
CDR3 protein: CASSSAGTHSGNTIYF

D gene: TRBD2
V gene: TRBV14
J gene: TRBJ2-5
clone size: -
CDR3 DNA: TGTGCCAGCAGCCAAGGAAGCGGGAGCTCAAAGACCCAGTACTTC
CDR3 protein: CASSQGSGSSKTQYF

D gene: TRBD2
V gene: TRBV19
J gene: TRBJ2-1
clone size: -
CDR3 DNA: TGTGCCAGTAGTGGCGGACTAGCGGGGAGGTATGGCCAGTTCTTC
CDR3 protein: CASSGGLAGRYGQFF